Included here is one T cell receptor beta chain sequence, with context. This clone was observed a single time. The antigen it recognizes is unknown. No much larger clone is present one base from it, and per-base qualities are unavailable. To prepare the library, the immunoSEQ multiplex PCR assay was applied. The multiplex PCR relied on a mix of 60 forward primers for TCR Vbeta segments and 13 reverse primers for TCR Jbeta segments. The CDR3 region of rearranged TCR beta genes was amplified from genomic DNA with a multiplex PCR assay. The Illumina HiSeq System was used to sequence the amplified TCR beta libraries as 87-base-pair reads. The source study handled its data this way. Across the 700 or so repertoires, a later analysis counted roughly 84 million unique TCR beta chains, 9 million to 14 million of which were shared by at least two donors. Raw reads were error-corrected and collapsed into unique sequences by a nearest-neighbor algorithm in which closely related sequences were merged to remove PCR and sequencing errors. V, D and J gene segments were assigned by aligning CDR3 sequences to IMGT reference sequences. For a sequence to be retained, a match of at least six nucleotides to both a V gene segment and a J gene segment was required. Rearrangements were classified as productive when the CDR3 lacked stop codons and remained in frame with V and J, and all other rearrangements were classified as non-productive. CDR3 was defined according to IMGT convention as the region running from the second conserved V-encoded cysteine to the conserved J-encoded phenylalanine. In an earlier analysis of 550 to 650 of the donors, sequences lacking an unambiguous match to a single V gene segment were excluded. An earlier analysis of a few hundred of the donors called V segments functional above 56.7% productive rearrangements and segregating when the between-donor standard deviation exceeded 5%. A statistical classification framework was built for diagnosing cytomegalovirus status from the catalog of TCR beta chain sequences. A later analysis assigned V and J genes by comparing TCR nucleotide sequences with IMGT/GENE-DB human TR gene sequences. Using the TCRdist pipeline, a later analysis assigned CDR3 sequences along with most-parsimonious VDJ recombination scenarios. A later analysis defined each TCR beta chain by its CDR3 amino acid sequence plus V-gene family, and excluded reads lacking a unique V-gene family. As a way to deal with suspected cross-contamination and a sequencing artifact, a later analysis dropped over 550 nucleotide sequences that were highly shared and had low generation probability. In a later analysis, a clonal expansion index was calculated for each public chain from normalized within-repertoire ranks of inferred template counts. In a later analysis, generation probabilities were computed with a VDJ recombination model fitted to out-of-frame rearrangements, and the resulting probabilities were checked against IGoR. In a later analysis, hypergeometric tests were used to score TCR-TCR, TCR-HLA and TCR-CMV co-occurrence, with a repertoire-size bias correction applied to TCR pairs. In a later analysis, false discovery rates were estimated by permuting HLA or CMV assignments 20 times. In a later analysis, co-occurring TCRs were grouped with DBSCAN, and TCRdist sequence similarity was added when clustering was performed within HLA-allele-positive subsets. For co-occurrence clustering, repertoires with fewer than 30,000 or more than 120,000 public chains were excluded, along with 4 to 6 repertoires with anomalous nucleotide sharing. TCRdb mirrors the immuneACCESS table, restricted to in-frame sequences. Some clones are absent from its copies; in checked studies, under half trace to an unresolved V gene, and the reason for the others is unknown. V, J and clone size were drawn from that table, and D and trimming were deduced from the DNA. This sample holds around 63,000 clones; around 85% were observed only once. 2.9% of the sample goes to the ten largest clones.

This entry is derived from a study of cytomegalovirus exposure and HLA in healthy donors (dated by TCRdb to the late 2010s). Looking at the study overall: In an earlier analysis of several hundred of the donors, approximately 260 Gb of sequence data and 117 million unique TCR beta sequences from roughly 200 million T cells were reported. Besides the first cohort of 500 to 700 subjects, a separate validation cohort made up of 120 different subjects was used. An earlier analysis of roughly 580 of the donors used high-throughput TCR beta sequencing to judge whether each TCR beta V gene segment behaved as functional or pseudogenic. In a later analysis, previously published TCR beta repertoires from about 670 donors were re-analyzed and high-resolution HLA genotyping was added so that TCR occurrence patterns could be studied. Donor age, sex, ethnicity and CMV serostatus were compiled together with the repertoire data. The T cell repertoires of several hundred subjects were profiled by immunosequencing and related to cytomegalovirus serostatus. Among roughly 400 genotyped donors of the cohort, an average of about 240,000 unique TCR beta nucleotide sequences were sequenced per donor, around 20% of them non-productive. Both class I and class II loci were covered by HLA typing, at four-digit resolution. High-throughput TCR immunosequencing, statistical association of individual TCRs with disease status, and machine learning were combined to predict cytomegalovirus infection status. About five DR-DQ haplotypes were treated as single units for association and clustering because of strong linkage in the cohort. The genetic ancestry cluster associated with self-reported Caucasian donors included over 65% of the 398 genotyped donors. Rather than using new phenotypic data, the later analysis identified candidate immune exposures from TCR beta sequences and from how often those sequences occurred across donors. The study was designed to test whether signatures of past pathogen exposure could be identified by cataloging public T cell receptors. The number of donors typed differed by locus, with about 620-630 for A, B, C, DRB1 and DQB1, 522 for DQA1, 600 to 610 for DPA1, and around 460 for DPB1. All discovery cohort repertoires had been generated using a single sequencing platform. An early release that covered some 630 HLA-typed donors contained around 300 gigabases of sequencing data and tens of millions of unique TCR sequences. A later genetic analysis took genome-wide SNP genotypes for about 65% of the 666 donors and used that subset as a discovery cohort. Study-wide conclusions, independent of this receptor: In a later analysis, about 16,000 TCR beta sequences were associated with specific HLA alleles at a false discovery rate of 0.05. Roughly uniform sequencing depth across donors was assumed in presence/absence analyses, although this assumption may not hold. The study listed approximately 160 TCR beta chains as associated with cytomegalovirus. Because counts were too low, roughly 16 rarely observed V segments, including chromosome 9 orphons, were left out of the earlier analysis of 587 of the donors. Some IMGT-functional V segments, including TRBV6-2 and TRBV6-3, could not be distinguished by the 87-base-pair reads and were therefore excluded. Compared with the approximately 600-donor mean, donors in an Asian-associated ancestry cluster had fewer N-insertions in productive TCRs, according to a later genetic analysis. Correlated functional status among segregating V segments might be attributable to linkage disequilibrium, but an unknown experimental factor could not be ruled out. In both the original and validation cohorts, the classifier was reported to diagnose cytomegalovirus status with high specificity and sensitivity. The cohort was sequenced for TCR beta chains only, and without alpha or paired-chain data the features that could be detected were limited. An association between a missense DCLRE1C variant and V-gene and J-gene trimming of TCR beta chains was found in a later genetic analysis and replicated in an independent cohort. In vitro tests confirmed that a few of the cytomegalovirus-associated TCR beta chains recognize cytomegalovirus antigens. In a later analysis, the rate of TCR association differed among HLA loci, with DRB1 alleles having the most associated TCRs and HLA-C alleles having the fewest. Immune exposure information for the cohort was limited to CMV serostatus. A further reported finding was that TCR beta sequences accurately predicted the HLA-A and HLA-B alleles for most subjects in the first cohort. Most CMV-associated TCR beta chains appeared to be HLA-restricted in a later analysis, and the HLA associations seemed to be driven largely by CMV exposure. Strong co-occurrence of HLA alleles, especially DR and DQ, made assigning TCR associations to individual alleles difficult. Several of the top co-occurrence clusters appeared to be linked to parvovirus B19, influenza, CMV and Epstein-Barr virus, according to a later analysis. In an earlier analysis of 587 of the donors, most TCR beta V segments appeared in productive rearrangements about 90% or about 30% of the time, broadly matching IMGT annotations. In a later analysis, HLA-associated TCR beta chains were found to be more clonally expanded and to have lower generation probabilities than equally common non-associated chains. The authors suggested that the approach could potentially be generalized to other disease states and immunological phenotypes. While some public TCRs were present in many individuals, most TCR sequences turned up only very rarely across donors. Because HLA typing was missing for some donors at each locus, association tests included only the typed subset. A cluster of highly shared sequence variants was judged likely to be a technical artifact of the sequencing pipeline.

As encoded in the germline V gene (reference sequence), CDR1 is LNHNV while CDR2 is YYDKDF. The CDR3 covers 15 residues, taking in both the cysteine and the phenylalanine. This entry keeps only the CDR3 DNA: 45 bases, framed from base 1. V lost 1 base and J lost 1 base; the stretch between them is 10 bases long. The cohort consisted of 600 to 700 healthy bone marrow donors. Cohort members were all nominally healthy when sampled, although unrecorded immune exposures were likely present. The donor was CMV seronegative and was included in the group of under 450 seronegative cohort members. A peripheral blood sample was collected from each donor, and TCR beta sequencing was performed on peripheral blood mononuclear cells. Genomic DNA was extracted from the blood cell samples with the Qiagen DNeasy Blood Extraction Kit.

Sequencing was done on a sample of PBMCs. The chain was built from TRBV15 and TRBJ2-5, with a weak D call of TRBD2 (6 bases match). This clonotype was sampled from a woman aged 30 to 39 in good health and CMV-seronegative. CDR3 region: CATSRGAGRQETQYF. The nucleotide sequence reads as follows: TGTGCCACCAGCAGAGGGGCGGGGCGCCAAGAGACCCAGTACTTC.